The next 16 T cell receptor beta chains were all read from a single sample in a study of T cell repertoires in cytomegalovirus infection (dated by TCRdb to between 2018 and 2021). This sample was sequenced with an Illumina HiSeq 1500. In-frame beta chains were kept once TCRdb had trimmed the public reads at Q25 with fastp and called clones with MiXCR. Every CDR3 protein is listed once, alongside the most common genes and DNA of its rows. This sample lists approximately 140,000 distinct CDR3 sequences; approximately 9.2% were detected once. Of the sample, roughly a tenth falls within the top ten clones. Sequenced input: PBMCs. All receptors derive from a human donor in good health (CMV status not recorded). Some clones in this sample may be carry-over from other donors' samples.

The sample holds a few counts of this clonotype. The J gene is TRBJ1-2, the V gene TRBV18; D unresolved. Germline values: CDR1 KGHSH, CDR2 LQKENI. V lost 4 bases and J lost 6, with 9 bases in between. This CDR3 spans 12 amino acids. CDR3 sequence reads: CASSLNWDGYTF. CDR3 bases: TGTGCCAGCTCACTAAACTGGGATGGCTACACCTTC. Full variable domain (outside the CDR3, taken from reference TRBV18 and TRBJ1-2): NAGVMQNPRHLVRRRGQEARLRCSPMKGHSHVYWYRQLPEEGLKFMVYLQKENIIDESGMPKERFSAEFPKEGPSILRIQQVVRGDSAAYFCASSLNWDGYTFGSGTRLTVV.

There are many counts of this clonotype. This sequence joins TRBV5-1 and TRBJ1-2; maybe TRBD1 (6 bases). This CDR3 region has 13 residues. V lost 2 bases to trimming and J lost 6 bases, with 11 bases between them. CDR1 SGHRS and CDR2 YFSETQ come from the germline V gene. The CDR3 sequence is CASSLQGLDGYTF. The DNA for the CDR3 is TGCGCCAGCAGCTTACAGGGATTGGATGGCTACACCTTC.

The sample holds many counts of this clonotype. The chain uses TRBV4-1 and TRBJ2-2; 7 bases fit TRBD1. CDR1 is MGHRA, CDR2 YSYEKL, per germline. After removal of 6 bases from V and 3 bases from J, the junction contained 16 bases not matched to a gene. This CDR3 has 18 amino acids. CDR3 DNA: TGCGCCAGCAGTCCTCGGGAACAGGGGCCTACGGACACCGGGGAGCTGTTTTTT. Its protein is CASSPREQGPTDTGELFF.

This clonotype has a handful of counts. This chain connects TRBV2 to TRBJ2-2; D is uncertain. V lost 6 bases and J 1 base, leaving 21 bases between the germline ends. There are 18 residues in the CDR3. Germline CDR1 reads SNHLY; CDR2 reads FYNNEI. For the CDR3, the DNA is TGTGCCAGCAGCGAACACATATCAAGAACCCAGAACACCGGGGAGCTGTTTTTT. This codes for CASSEHISRTQNTGELFF.

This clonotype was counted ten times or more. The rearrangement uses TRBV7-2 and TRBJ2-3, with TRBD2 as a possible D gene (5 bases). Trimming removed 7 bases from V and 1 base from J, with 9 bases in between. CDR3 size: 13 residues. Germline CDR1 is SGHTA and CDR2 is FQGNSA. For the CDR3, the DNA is TGTGCCAGCACCTTCGGGGGCACAGATACGCAGTATTTT. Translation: CASTFGGTDTQYF.

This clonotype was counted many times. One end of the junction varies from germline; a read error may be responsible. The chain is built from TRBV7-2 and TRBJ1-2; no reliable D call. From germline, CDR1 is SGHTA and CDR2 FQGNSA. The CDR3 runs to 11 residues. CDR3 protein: CASSLAFTCLF. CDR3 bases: TGTGCCAGCAGCTTAGCGTTCACATGCCTCTTC.

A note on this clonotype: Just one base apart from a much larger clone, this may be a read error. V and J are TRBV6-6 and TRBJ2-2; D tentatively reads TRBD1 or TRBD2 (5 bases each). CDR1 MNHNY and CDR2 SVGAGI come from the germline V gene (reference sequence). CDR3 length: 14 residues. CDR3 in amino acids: CASRKGDNTGELYF. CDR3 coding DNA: TGTGCCAGCAGGAAAGGGGATAACACCGGGGAGCTGTATTTT.

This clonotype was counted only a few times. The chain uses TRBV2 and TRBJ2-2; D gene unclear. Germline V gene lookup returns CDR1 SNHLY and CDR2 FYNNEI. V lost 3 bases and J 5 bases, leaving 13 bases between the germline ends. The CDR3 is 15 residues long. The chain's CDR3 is CASSDRAVRTGELFF. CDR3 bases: TGTGCCAGCAGTGACCGGGCGGTTCGGACCGGGGAGCTGTTTTTT.

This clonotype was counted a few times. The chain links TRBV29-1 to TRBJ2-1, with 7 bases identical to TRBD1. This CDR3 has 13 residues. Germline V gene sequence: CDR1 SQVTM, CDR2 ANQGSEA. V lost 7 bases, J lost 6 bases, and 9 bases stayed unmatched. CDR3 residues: CSDIRQGRNEQFF. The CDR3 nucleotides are TGCAGCGACATCAGACAGGGTCGCAATGAGCAGTTCTTC.

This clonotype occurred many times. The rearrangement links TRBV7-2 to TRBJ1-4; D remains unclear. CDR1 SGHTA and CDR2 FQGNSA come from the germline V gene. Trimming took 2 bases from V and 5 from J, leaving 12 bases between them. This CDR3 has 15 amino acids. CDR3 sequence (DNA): TGTGCCAGCAGCTTAAGGACTCCTGGGAATGAAAAACTGTTTTTT. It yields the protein CASSLRTPGNEKLFF.

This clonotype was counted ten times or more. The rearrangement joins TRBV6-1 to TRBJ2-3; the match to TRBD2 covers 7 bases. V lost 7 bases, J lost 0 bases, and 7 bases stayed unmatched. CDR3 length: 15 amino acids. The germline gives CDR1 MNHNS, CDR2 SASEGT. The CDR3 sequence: CASNSGAASTDTQYF. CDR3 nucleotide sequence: TGTGCCAGCAACAGCGGGGCTGCTAGCACAGATACGCAGTATTTT.

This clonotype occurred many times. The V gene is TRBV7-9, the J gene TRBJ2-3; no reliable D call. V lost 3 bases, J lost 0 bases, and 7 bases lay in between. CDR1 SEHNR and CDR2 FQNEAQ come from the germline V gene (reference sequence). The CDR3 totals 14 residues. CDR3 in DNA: TGTGCCAGCAGCTTGTCGAGCAGCACAGATACGCAGTATTTT. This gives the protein CASSLSSSTDTQYF.

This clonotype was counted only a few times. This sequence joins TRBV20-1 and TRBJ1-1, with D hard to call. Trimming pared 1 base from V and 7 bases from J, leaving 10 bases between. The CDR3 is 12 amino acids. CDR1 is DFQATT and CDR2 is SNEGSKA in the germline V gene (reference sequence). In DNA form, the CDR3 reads TGCAGTGCTAGAGGCCTCCTGGTTGAAGCTTTCTTT. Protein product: CSARGLLVEAFF.

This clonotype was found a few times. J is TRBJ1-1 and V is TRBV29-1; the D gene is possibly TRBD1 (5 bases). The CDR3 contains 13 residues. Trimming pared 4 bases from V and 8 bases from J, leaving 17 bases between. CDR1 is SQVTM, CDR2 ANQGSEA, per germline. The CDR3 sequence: CSVATGGLSEAFF. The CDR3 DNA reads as TGCAGCGTTGCTACAGGCGGGCTCTCGGAAGCTTTCTTT.

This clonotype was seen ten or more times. This chain's CDR3 is CASSHYPRAYEQYF. In DNA form, the CDR3 reads TGTGCCAGCAGCCATTACCCGAGGGCCTACGAGCAGTACTTC. The chain has TRBV27 and TRBJ2-7; possible D gene TRBD2, 5 bases. CDR3 length: 14 residues. CDR1 is MNHEY and CDR2 is SMNVEV in the germline V gene (reference sequence). V lost 6 bases to trimming and J lost 2 bases, with 14 bases between them.

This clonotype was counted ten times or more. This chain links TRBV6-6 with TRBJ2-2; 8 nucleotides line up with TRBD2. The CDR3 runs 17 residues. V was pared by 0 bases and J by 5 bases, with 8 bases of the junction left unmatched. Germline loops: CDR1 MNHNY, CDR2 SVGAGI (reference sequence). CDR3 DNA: TGTGCCAGCAGTTACTCGACCGGCGGGGGGTTGACCGGGGAGCTGTTTTTT. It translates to CASSYSTGGGLTGELFF.